The T cell receptor beta chain described here comes from a study of blood T cell repertoires in COVID-19. Study as a whole: Specimens from acute and convalescent COVID-19 originated in the United States, Italy and Spain. PBMCs, B-cell-depleted T cells, or T cells provided the cDNA or gDNA that made up the material.

CDR3 length: 17 residues. Germline-derived CDR1 and CDR2 are MNHEY and SVGEGT. V was pared by 5 bases and J by 7 bases, with 14 bases of the junction left unmatched. Original handling: Reference gene primer amplification yielded estimated nucleated cell counts. Generated by immunoSEQ multiplex PCR, the TCRdb table keeps only in-frame clones and is missing some. Clonal size and the V and J genes are those of that table, whereas D and trimming came from the DNA. The sample includes about 220,000 clones, about 79% of them seen just once. The chain recombines TRBV6-2 or TRBV6-3 with TRBJ1-1; 12 bases fit TRBD1. The source is a woman aged 60-75 years who had recovered from COVID-19. Material: PBMCs or T cells enriched from blood (not recorded which). The CDR3 nucleotides read TGTGCCAGCAGTGACCCAGAAGGGACAGGGGGCACTGTTGAAGCTTTCTTT. Protein product: CASSDPEGTGGTVEAFF.